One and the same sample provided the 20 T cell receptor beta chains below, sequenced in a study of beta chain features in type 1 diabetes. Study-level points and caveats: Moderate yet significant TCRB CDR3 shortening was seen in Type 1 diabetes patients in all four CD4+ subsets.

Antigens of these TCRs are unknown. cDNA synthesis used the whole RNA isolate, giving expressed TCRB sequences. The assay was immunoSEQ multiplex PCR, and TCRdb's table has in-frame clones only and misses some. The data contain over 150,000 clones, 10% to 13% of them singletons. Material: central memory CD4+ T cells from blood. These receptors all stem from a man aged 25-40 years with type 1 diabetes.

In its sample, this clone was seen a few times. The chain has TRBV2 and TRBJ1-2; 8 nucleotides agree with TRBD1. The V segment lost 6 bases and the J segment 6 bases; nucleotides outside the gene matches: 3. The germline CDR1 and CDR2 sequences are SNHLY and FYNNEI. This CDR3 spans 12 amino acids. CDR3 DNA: TGTGCCAGCAGCGGACAGGGCCATGGCTACACCTTC. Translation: CASSGQGHGYTF.

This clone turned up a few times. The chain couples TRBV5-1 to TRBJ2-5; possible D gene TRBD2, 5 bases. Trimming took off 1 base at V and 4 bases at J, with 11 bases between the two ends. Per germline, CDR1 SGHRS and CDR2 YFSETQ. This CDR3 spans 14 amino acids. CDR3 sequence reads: CASSLRPSGETQYF. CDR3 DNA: TGCGCCAGCAGCTTGAGGCCCAGCGGAGAGACCCAGTACTTC. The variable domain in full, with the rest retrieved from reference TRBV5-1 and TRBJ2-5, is KAGVTQTPRYLIKTRGQQVTLSCSPISGHRSVSWYQQTPGQGLQFLFEYFSETQRNKGNFPGRFSGRQFSNSRSEMNVSTLELGDSALYLCASSLRPSGETQYFGPGTRLLVL.

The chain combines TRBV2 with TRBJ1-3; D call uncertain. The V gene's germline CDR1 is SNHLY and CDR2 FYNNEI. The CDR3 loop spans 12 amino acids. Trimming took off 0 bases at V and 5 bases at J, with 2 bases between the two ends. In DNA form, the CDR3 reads TGTGCCAGCAGTGAAGCCAGAAACACCATATATTTT. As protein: CASSEARNTIYF.

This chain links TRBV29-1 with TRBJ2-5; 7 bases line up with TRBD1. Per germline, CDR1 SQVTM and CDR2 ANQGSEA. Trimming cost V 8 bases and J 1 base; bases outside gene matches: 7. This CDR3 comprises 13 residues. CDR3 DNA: TGCAGCTCCCAGGGACAGATCCAAGAGACCCAGTACTTC. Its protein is CSSQGQIQETQYF.

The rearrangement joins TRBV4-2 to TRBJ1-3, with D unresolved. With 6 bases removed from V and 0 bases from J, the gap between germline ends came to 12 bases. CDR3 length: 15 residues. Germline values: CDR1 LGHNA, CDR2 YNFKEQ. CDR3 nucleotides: TGTGCCAGCAGTTCACCCCCAGTCTCTGGAAACACCATATATTTT. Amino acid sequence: CASSSPPVSGNTIYF.

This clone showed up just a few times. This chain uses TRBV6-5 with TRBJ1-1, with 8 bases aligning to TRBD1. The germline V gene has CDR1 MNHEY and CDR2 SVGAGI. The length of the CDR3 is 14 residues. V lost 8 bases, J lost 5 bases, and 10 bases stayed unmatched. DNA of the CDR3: TGTGCCAGCCAGGGGGCAGGGGGCTTGACTGAAGCTTTCTTT. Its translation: CASQGAGGLTEAFF.

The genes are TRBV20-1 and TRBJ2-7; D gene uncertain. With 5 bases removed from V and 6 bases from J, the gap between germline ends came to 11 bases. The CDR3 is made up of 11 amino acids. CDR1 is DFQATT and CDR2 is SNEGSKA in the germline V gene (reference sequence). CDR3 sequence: CSAYRGPEQYF. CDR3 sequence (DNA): TGCAGTGCTTATAGAGGTCCCGAGCAGTACTTC.

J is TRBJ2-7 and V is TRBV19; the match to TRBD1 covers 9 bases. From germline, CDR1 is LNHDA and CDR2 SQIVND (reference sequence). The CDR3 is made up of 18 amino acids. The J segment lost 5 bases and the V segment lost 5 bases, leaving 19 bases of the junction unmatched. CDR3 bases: TGTGCCAGTAGTGCCCATCCCCCTGGGACAGGGAAAAGCCACGAGCAGTACTTC. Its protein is CASSAHPPGTGKSHEQYF. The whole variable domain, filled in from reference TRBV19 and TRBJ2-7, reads DGGITQSPKYLFRKEGQNVTLSCEQNLNHDAMYWYRQDPGQGLRLIYYSQIVNDFQKGDIAEGYSVSREKKESFPLTVTSAQKNPTAFYLCASSAHPPGTGKSHEQYFGPGTRLTVT.

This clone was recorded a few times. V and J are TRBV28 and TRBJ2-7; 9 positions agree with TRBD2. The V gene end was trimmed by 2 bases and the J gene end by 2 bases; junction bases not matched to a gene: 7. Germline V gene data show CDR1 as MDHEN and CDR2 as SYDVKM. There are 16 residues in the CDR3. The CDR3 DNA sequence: TGTGCCAGCAGTTTAGCGGGAGGGCCGTTGCCCTACGAGCAGTACTTC. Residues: CASSLAGGPLPYEQYF.

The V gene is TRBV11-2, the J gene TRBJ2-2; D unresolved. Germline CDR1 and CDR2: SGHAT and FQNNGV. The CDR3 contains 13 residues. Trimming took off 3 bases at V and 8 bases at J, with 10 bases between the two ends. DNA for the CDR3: TGTGCCAGCAGCTTTCTGTCTCTGGGGGAGCTGTTTTTT. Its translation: CASSFLSLGELFF.

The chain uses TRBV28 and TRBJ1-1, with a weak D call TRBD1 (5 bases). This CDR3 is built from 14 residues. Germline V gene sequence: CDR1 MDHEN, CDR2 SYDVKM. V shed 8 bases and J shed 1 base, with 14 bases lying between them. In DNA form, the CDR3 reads TGTGCCAGCCTAACGACAGACACGAACACTGAAGCTTTCTTT. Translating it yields CASLTTDTNTEAFF.

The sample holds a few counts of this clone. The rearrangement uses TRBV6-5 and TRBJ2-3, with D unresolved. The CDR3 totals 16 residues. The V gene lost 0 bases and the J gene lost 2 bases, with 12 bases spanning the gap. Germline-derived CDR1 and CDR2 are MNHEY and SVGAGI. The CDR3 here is CASSYSFSRNTDTQYF. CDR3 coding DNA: TGTGCCAGCAGTTACTCGTTCTCCAGAAACACAGATACGCAGTATTTT.

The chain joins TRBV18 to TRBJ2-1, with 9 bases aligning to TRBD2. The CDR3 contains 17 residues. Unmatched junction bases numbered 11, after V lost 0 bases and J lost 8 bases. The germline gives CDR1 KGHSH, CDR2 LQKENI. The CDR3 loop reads CASSPPLAGLGDDEQFF. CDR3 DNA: TGTGCCAGCTCACCACCACTAGCGGGTTTAGGGGACGATGAGCAGTTCTTC.

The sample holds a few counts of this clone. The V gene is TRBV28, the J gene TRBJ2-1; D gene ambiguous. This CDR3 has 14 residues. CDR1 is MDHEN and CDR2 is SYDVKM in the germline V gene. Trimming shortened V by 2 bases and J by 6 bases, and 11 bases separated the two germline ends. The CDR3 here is CASSLGPAPNEQFF. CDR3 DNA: TGTGCCAGCAGTTTAGGGCCCGCACCCAATGAGCAGTTCTTC.

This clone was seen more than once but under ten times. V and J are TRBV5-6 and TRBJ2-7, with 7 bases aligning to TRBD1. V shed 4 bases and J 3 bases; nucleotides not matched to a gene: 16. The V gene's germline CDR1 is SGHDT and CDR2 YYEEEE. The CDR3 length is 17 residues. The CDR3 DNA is TGTGCCAGCAGCCCTCTTTTGGCCGCCGGGACAGACTACGAGCAGTACTTC. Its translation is CASSPLLAAGTDYEQYF.

CDR3 loop: CASSRGDTSAETQYF. The CDR3 bases are TGTGCCAGCAGCCGGGGGGACACGTCTGCTGAGACCCAGTACTTC. The chain employs TRBV7-9 and TRBJ2-5, with D maybe TRBD2 (7 bases). Trimming pared 5 bases from V and 5 bases from J, leaving 18 bases between. Germline V gene sequence: CDR1 SEHNR, CDR2 FQNEAQ (reference sequence). The CDR3 totals 15 residues.

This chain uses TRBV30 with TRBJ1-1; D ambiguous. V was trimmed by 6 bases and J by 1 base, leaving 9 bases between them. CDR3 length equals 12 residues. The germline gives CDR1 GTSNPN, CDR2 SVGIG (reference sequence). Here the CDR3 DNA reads TGTGCCTGTCGGCGGAAGAACACTGAAGCTTTCTTT. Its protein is CACRRKNTEAFF.

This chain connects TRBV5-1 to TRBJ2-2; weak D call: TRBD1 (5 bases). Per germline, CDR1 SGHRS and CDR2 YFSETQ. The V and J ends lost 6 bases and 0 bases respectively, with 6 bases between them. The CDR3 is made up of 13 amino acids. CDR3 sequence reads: CASTRANTGELFF. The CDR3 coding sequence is TGCGCCAGCACCAGGGCGAACACCGGGGAGCTGTTTTTT.

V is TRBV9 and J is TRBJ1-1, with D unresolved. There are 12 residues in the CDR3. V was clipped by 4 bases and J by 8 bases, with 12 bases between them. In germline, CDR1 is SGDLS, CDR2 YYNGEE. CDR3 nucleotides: TGTGCCAGCAGCCCTCCGGGAGACGAAGCTTTCTTT. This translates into CASSPPGDEAFF.

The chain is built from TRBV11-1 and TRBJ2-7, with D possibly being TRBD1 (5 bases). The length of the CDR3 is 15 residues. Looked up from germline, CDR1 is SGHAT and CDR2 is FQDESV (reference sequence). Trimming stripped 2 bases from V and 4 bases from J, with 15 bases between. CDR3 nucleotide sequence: TGTGCCAGCAGCTTATATGGGCAGGGCTATTACGAGCAGTACTTC. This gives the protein CASSLYGQGYYEQYF.